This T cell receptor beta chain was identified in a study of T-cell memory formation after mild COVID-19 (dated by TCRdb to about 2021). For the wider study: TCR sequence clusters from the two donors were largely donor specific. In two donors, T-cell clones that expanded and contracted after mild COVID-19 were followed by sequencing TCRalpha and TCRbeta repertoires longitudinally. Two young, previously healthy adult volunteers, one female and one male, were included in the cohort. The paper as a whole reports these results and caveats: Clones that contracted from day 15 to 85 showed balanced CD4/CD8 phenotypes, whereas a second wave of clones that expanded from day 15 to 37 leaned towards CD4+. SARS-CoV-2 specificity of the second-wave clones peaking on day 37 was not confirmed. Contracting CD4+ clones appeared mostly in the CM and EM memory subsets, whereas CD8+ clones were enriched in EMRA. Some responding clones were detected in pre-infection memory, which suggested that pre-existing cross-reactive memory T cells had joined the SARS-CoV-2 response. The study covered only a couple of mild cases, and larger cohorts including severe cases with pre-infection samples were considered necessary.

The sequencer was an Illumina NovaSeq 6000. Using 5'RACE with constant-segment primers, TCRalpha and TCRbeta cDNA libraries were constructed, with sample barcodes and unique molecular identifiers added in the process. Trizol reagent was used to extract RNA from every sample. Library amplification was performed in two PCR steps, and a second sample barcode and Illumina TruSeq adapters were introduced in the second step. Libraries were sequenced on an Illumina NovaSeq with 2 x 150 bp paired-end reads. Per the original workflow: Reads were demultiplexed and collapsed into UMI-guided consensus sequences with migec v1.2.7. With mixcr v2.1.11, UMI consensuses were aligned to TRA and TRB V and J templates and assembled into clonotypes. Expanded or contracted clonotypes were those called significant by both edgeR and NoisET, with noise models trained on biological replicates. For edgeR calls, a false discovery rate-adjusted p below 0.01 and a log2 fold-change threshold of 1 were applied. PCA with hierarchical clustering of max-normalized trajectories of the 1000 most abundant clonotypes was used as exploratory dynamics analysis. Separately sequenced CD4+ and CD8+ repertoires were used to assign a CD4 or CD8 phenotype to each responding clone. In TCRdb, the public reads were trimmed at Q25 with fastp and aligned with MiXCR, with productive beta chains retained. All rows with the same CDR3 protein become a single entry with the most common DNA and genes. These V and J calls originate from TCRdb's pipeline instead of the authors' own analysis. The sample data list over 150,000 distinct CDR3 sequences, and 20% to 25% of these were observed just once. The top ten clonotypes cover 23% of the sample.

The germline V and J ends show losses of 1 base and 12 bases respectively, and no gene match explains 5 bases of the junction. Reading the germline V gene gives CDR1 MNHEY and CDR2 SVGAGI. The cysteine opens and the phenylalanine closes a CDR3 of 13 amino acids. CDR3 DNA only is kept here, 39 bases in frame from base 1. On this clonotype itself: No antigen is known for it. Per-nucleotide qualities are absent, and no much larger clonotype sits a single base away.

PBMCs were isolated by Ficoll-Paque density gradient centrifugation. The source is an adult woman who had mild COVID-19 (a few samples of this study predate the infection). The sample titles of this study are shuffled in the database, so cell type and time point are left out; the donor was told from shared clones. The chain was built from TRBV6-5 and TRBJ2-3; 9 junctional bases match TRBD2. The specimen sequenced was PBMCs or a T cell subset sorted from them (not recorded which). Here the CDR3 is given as CASSYLAGVPQYF. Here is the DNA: TGTGCCAGCAGTTACTTAGCGGGAGTTCCTCAGTATTTT.